This passage covers 13 T cell receptor beta chains from one sample sequenced in a study of vaccination and CD4 T cells after COVID-19 (dated by TCRdb to 2022 to 2024). The treatment or condition label here, explained by the study, means: approximately nine-day PBMC culture with coronavirus spike peptide pools or control peptides (ViraFEST assay). The antigens of these receptors remain unknown. The library was prepared using PCR. Reads for this sample came from an Illumina iSeq 100. At the Johns Hopkins FTIC core, DNA from the cultured CD4+ T cells underwent TCR sequencing with the Oncomine TCR Beta short-read assay. TCRdb trimmed the raw reads at Q25, called clones with MiXCR and kept productive beta chains. Rows are unified per CDR3 protein, each entry keeping the most common DNA and genes. The sample data list about 12,000 distinct CDR3 sequences, and roughly 45% of these were observed just once. Approximately 7.6% of the sample is in the top ten clones.

The sample was CD4+ T cells from blood, cultured in vitro. The receptors come from a human donor who had recovered from COVID-19.

The sample holds a few counts of this clonotype. The J gene is TRBJ2-7, the V gene TRBV19, with 7 bases fitting TRBD1. Germline V gene lookup returns CDR1 LNHDA and CDR2 SQIVND (reference sequence). The V segment lost 8 bases and the J segment 3 bases; nucleotides outside the gene matches: 7. The CDR3 spans 13 residues. The DNA of the CDR3 is TGTGCCAGTGCCGGGACAGCCCTCTACGAGCAGTACTTC. Translation: CASAGTALYEQYF.

The V and J genes are TRBV12-3 or TRBV12-4 and TRBJ1-2; unclear D gene. CDR3 length equals 17 residues. V lost 6 bases to trimming and J lost 1 base, with 21 bases between them. CDR3: CASRPHGVQQDNYGYTF. CDR3 sequence (DNA): TGTGCCAGCAGGCCACACGGCGTACAGCAAGATAACTATGGCTACACCTTC.

This clonotype came up a few times. This chain joins TRBV7-2 and TRBJ1-1; the D gene is possibly TRBD1 (6 bases). This CDR3 spans 15 amino acids. The germline gives CDR1 SGHTA, CDR2 FQGNSA. Trimming shortened V by 2 bases and J by 9 bases, and 19 bases separated the two germline ends. The chain's CDR3 is CASSLTGTSKIQAFF. CDR3 bases: TGTGCCAGCAGCTTAACGGGGACATCGAAGATACAAGCTTTCTTT. The entire variable domain, with the rest obtained from reference TRBV7-2 and TRBJ1-1, is as follows: GAGVSQSPSNKVTEKGKDVELRCDPISGHTALYWYRQSLGQGLEFLIYFQGNSAPDKSGLPSDRFSAERTGGSVSTLTIQRTQQEDSAVYLCASSLTGTSKIQAFFGQGTRLTVV.

The chain uses TRBV27 and TRBJ2-1, with 11 nucleotides matching TRBD2. V lost 6 bases, J lost 4 bases, and 5 bases stayed unmatched. The CDR3 has 15 amino acids. The germline V gene encodes CDR1 MNHEY and CDR2 SMNVEV (reference sequence). CDR3 in amino acids: CASSPTSGEYNEQFF. The CDR3 DNA is TGTGCCAGCAGCCCGACTAGCGGGGAGTACAATGAGCAGTTCTTC.

This clonotype was detected only a few times. The CDR3 here is CASSREGTEAFF. The CDR3 DNA sequence: TGTGCCAGTAGTCGGGAGGGGACTGAAGCTTTCTTT. The V gene is TRBV19, the J gene TRBJ1-1; TRBD1 is a possible D gene (5 bases). Per germline, CDR1 LNHDA and CDR2 SQIVND (reference sequence). The CDR3 has 12 residues. Trimming stripped 5 bases from V and 5 bases from J, with 9 bases between.

This clonotype was detected a few times. The chain carries TRBV27 and TRBJ2-5; D is perhaps TRBD1 (5 bases). The CDR3 has 14 residues. From germline, CDR1 is MNHEY and CDR2 SMNVEV (reference sequence). V gave up 6 bases and J gave up 5 bases, with 16 bases separating them. CDR3 region: CASSPQGMQETQYF. Here the CDR3 DNA reads TGTGCCAGCAGCCCCCAGGGAATGCAGGAGACCCAGTACTTC.

The chain couples TRBV2 to TRBJ2-7, with TRBD1 matching over 7 bases. The CDR3 has 14 amino acids. With V trimmed by 7 bases and J by 0 bases, 6 bases remained unmatched. CDR1 is SNHLY, CDR2 FYNNEI, per germline. CDR3 sequence (DNA): TGTGCCAGCAATCGACAGGGATTCTCCTACGAGCAGTACTTC. Translated, it gives CASNRQGFSYEQYF.

This chain joins TRBV19 and TRBJ1-5; D not certain. CDR1 is LNHDA and CDR2 is SQIVND in the germline V gene (reference sequence). Trimming left V 7 bases short and J 0 bases short, with 4 bases between. The CDR3 has 12 amino acids. The CDR3 loop is CASKDSNQPQHF. In DNA form, the CDR3 reads TGTGCCAGTAAAGATAGCAATCAGCCCCAGCATTTT.

The chain joins TRBV4-1 to TRBJ1-5, with D possibly TRBD1 on 6 matching bases. Trimming took off 0 bases at V and 2 bases at J, with 8 bases between the two ends. CDR3 size: 15 residues. CDR1 is MGHRA and CDR2 is YSYEKL in the germline V gene. CDR3 in amino acids: CASSQDGGGNQPQHF. In nucleotides, the CDR3 is TGCGCCAGCAGCCAAGACGGGGGCGGCAATCAGCCCCAGCATTTT.

The chain employs TRBV6-1 and TRBJ2-3; TRBD2 matches 11 bases. The CDR3 is 15 amino acids. J gave up 6 bases and V 2 bases, and 4 bases lay outside the gene matches. Germline loops: CDR1 MNHNS, CDR2 SASEGT. This chain's CDR3 is CASSETLAGGDTQYF. Here the CDR3 DNA reads TGTGCCAGCAGTGAAACCCTAGCGGGAGGCGATACGCAGTATTTT.

The sample holds one count of this clonotype. This sequence joins TRBV7-6 and TRBJ2-1, with D tentatively TRBD2 (6 bases). Germline assignment: CDR1 SGHVS and CDR2 FNYEAQ. V was cut by 2 bases and J by 0 bases, with 11 bases left in between. CDR3 length: 16 amino acids. This chain's CDR3 is CASSLRTTSSYNEQFF. For the CDR3, the DNA is TGTGCCAGCAGCTTAAGGACTACGAGCTCCTACAATGAGCAGTTCTTC.

V usage is TRBV7-8 and J usage is TRBJ2-5; possibly TRBD2 for D (5 bases). Trimming stripped 2 bases from V and 5 bases from J, with 6 bases between. The CDR3 sequence is 12 residues long. The germline gives CDR1 SGHVS, CDR2 FQNEAQ. For the CDR3, the DNA is TGTGCCAGCAGCTTACGGACTGAGACCCAGTACTTC. This translates into CASSLRTETQYF.

This clonotype was detected a few times. The rearrangement uses TRBV7-6 and TRBJ2-3; D unclear. Trimming removed 5 bases from V and 0 bases from J, with 9 bases in between. The germline gives CDR1 SGHVS, CDR2 FNYEAQ. CDR3 size: 14 residues. This CDR3 is CASSLSTSTDTQYF. CDR3 bases: TGTGCCAGCAGCCTCTCGACAAGCACAGATACGCAGTATTTT.